A single sample gave rise to the 20 T cell receptor beta chains below, sequenced in a study of pediatric ulcerative colitis. TCRdb's copy holds only in-frame clones and misses some; the assay was immunoSEQ multiplex PCR. The sample has about 64,000 clones; about three quarters are singletons. Sequencing input: blood. Receptor source: a boy aged 5-17 years with moderate ulcerative colitis.

The chain couples TRBV19 to TRBJ2-7, with 12 nucleotides matching TRBD1. CDR1 LNHDA and CDR2 SQIVND come from the germline V gene (reference sequence). V gave up 4 bases and J gave up 2 bases; unmatched junction bases: 6. The CDR3 length is 16 residues. This CDR3 reads CASSTQGQGAPYEQYF. The DNA for the CDR3 is TGTGCCAGTAGTACCCAGGGACAGGGGGCTCCCTACGAGCAGTACTTC.

The gene calls are TRBV6-1 and TRBJ2-3; a weak D match, TRBD1 (6 bases). Trimming cost V 2 bases and J 1 base, with 13 bases left between them. From germline, CDR1 is MNHNS and CDR2 SASEGT. The CDR3 runs to 16 residues. The CDR3 is CASSEMTGRRTDTQYF. In DNA, the CDR3 is TGTGCCAGCAGTGAAATGACAGGACGTCGCACAGATACGCAGTATTTT.

The rearrangement links TRBV25-1 to TRBJ1-1; 8 nucleotides line up with TRBD1. The V segment lost 0 bases and the J segment 7 bases; nucleotides outside the gene matches: 7. This CDR3 region has 15 residues. Germline CDR1 MGHDK, CDR2 SYGVNS. This chain's CDR3 is CASSEYLRGRSEAFF. The DNA for the CDR3 is TGTGCCAGCAGTGAATACCTCAGGGGGCGAAGTGAAGCTTTCTTT. The variable domain in full, with the rest retrieved from reference TRBV25-1 and TRBJ1-1, is EADIYQTPRYLVIGTGKKITLECSQTMGHDKMYWYQQDPGMELHLIHYSYGVNSTEKGDLSSESTVSRIRTEHFPLTLESARPSHTSQYLCASSEYLRGRSEAFFGQGTRLTVV.

This chain links TRBV30 with TRBJ2-7; 7 bases match TRBD1. CDR3 length equals 14 residues. Germline V CDR1 and CDR2: GTSNPN, SVGIG (reference sequence). V lost 0 bases to trimming and J lost 3 bases; unmatched junction nucleotides: 5. The CDR3 region is CAWSVGTVLYEQYF. The CDR3 DNA follows: TGTGCCTGGAGTGTAGGGACAGTGCTCTACGAGCAGTACTTC.

The V gene is TRBV6-1, the J gene TRBJ1-5; D is undetermined. The CDR3 spans 15 residues. Germline CDR1 MNHNS, CDR2 SASEGT. Trimming removed 2 bases at V and 2 bases at J, with 10 bases between. The CDR3 loop reads CASSENWGGNQPQHF. In DNA form, the CDR3 reads TGTGCCAGCAGTGAAAATTGGGGTGGCAATCAGCCCCAGCATTTT.

The J gene is TRBJ2-1, the V gene TRBV5-5, with 8 bases that match TRBD1. Germline V gives CDR1 SGHKS, CDR2 YYEKEE (reference sequence). The CDR3 is made up of 18 amino acids. V shed 0 bases and J 0 bases; nucleotides not matched to a gene: 8. CDR3 bases: TGTGCCAGCAGCTTGGCCGGGACAGGAATGAGCTCCTACAATGAGCAGTTCTTC. Translating it yields CASSLAGTGMSSYNEQFF. Using reference TRBV5-5 and TRBJ2-1 for the parts outside the CDR3, the full variable domain is DAGVTQSPTHLIKTRGQQVTLRCSPISGHKSVSWYQQVLGQGPQFIFQYYEKEERGRGNFPDRFSARQFPNYSSELNVNALLLGDSALYLCASSLAGTGMSSYNEQFFGPGTRLTVL.

This clone was observed once. This sequence joins TRBV5-1 and TRBJ1-5, with D unclear. The CDR3 sequence is 16 residues long. V lost 5 bases, J lost 0 bases, and 15 bases lay in between. CDR1 and CDR2 from the germline V gene are SGHRS and YFSETQ. As DNA, the CDR3 is TGCGCCAGCAGACCTTCAGTCGTCTATAGCAATCAGCCCCAGCATTTT. This encodes CASRPSVVYSNQPQHF.

V usage is TRBV4-1 and J usage is TRBJ2-7, with D maybe TRBD2 (5 bases). V shed 1 base and J shed 6 bases, with 13 bases lying between them. The length of the CDR3 is 14 residues. Per germline, CDR1 MGHRA and CDR2 YSYEKL. CDR3 sequence (DNA): TGCGCCAGCAGCCAAGTCTCTCTCGGGGTCGAGCAGTACTTC. This translates into CASSQVSLGVEQYF.

The CDR3 DNA follows: TGTGCCAGCAGCGGCGTCTGGAACACTGAAGCTTTCTTT. Its protein is CASSGVWNTEAFF. The rearrangement links TRBV5-5 to TRBJ1-1, with D unresolved. This CDR3 is built from 13 residues. Trimming pared 4 bases from V and 1 base from J, leaving 8 bases between. Germline CDR1 SGHKS, CDR2 YYEKEE (reference sequence). Full variable domain (rest looked up from reference TRBV5-5 and TRBJ1-1): DAGVTQSPTHLIKTRGQQVTLRCSPISGHKSVSWYQQVLGQGPQFIFQYYEKEERGRGNFPDRFSARQFPNYSSELNVNALLLGDSALYLCASSGVWNTEAFFGQGTRLTVV.

J is TRBJ2-7 and V is TRBV11-2; D not resolved. V lost 5 bases to trimming and J lost 6 bases, with 11 bases between them. The CDR3 loop spans 12 amino acids. Germline lookup yields CDR1 SGHAT and CDR2 FQNNGV. CDR3 bases: TGTGCCAGCAGCCAGCTACACGCCGAGCAGTACTTC. This gives the protein CASSQLHAEQYF.

The CDR3 loop reads CASSAGVADRASYEQYF. The CDR3 bases are TGCGCCAGCAGCGCCGGGGTTGCGGACAGGGCGTCCTACGAGCAGTACTTC. The chain employs TRBV4-3 and TRBJ2-7, with 8 bases aligning to TRBD1. Germline CDR1 reads LGHNA; CDR2 reads YSLEER. V was pared by 5 bases and J by 1 base, with 13 bases of the junction left unmatched. This CDR3 has 17 residues.

The rearrangement links TRBV9 to TRBJ2-5; 7 nucleotides agree with TRBD1. This CDR3 is 15 amino acids long. V shed 0 bases, J shed 5 bases, and the junction held 7 bases outside the gene matches. The V gene's germline CDR1 is SGDLS and CDR2 YYNGEE. The CDR3 DNA follows: TGTGCCAGCAGCGTAGACAGGGGCCCCCCCGAGACCCAGTACTTC. Its translation is CASSVDRGPPETQYF.

The V and J genes are TRBV7-8 and TRBJ1-1, with D possibly TRBD1 on 6 matching bases. CDR1 and CDR2 (germline): SGHVS, FQNEAQ. This CDR3 is built from 18 residues. V lost 3 bases to trimming and J lost 4 bases, with 24 bases between them. CDR3 bases: TGTGCCAGCAGCTTGGGAGCGGGGGCTTGGGGTGAATTCACTGAAGCTTTCTTT. Its translation: CASSLGAGAWGEFTEAFF.

The J gene is TRBJ2-7, the V gene TRBV10-1, with 8 positions matching TRBD1. The CDR3 extends over 14 amino acids. Germline V gives CDR1 WNHNN, CDR2 SYGVQD (reference sequence). J gave up 0 bases and V 6 bases, and 4 bases lay outside the gene matches. DNA for the CDR3: TGCGCCAGCAGAGCGACAGGGGACTCCTACGAGCAGTACTTC. This sequence encodes CASRATGDSYEQYF.

This chain joins TRBV2 and TRBJ1-4, with TRBD1 identical over 8 bases. The trim removed 7 bases at V and 11 bases at J, leaving 18 bases unmatched. CDR1 SNHLY and CDR2 FYNNEI come from the germline V gene. The CDR3 is 16 residues long. The CDR3 DNA sequence: TGTGCCAGCACGGACAGGGTAATTACGGACTCGGCGAAACTGTTTTTT. Encoded protein: CASTDRVITDSAKLFF. Full variable domain (outside the CDR3, taken from reference TRBV2 and TRBJ1-4): EPEVTQTPSHQVTQMGQEVILRCVPISNHLYFYWYRQILGQKVEFLVSFYNNEISEKSEIFDDQFSVERPDGSNFTLKIRSTKLEDSAMYFCASTDRVITDSAKLFFGSGTQLSVL.

V and J are TRBV5-1 and TRBJ1-1; 8 nucleotides agree with TRBD1. The ends lost 5 bases at V and 8 bases at J; junction bases unmatched: 5. This CDR3 comprises 12 residues. In germline, CDR1 is SGHRS, CDR2 YFSETQ. CDR3 in DNA: TGCGCCAGCAGGGCCGGGACAGGCGAAGCTTTCTTT. Translating it yields CASRAGTGEAFF.

The chain combines TRBV7-9 with TRBJ1-4; D is possibly TRBD1 (5 bases). The CDR3 sequence is 16 residues long. Looked up from germline, CDR1 is SEHNR and CDR2 is FQNEAQ (reference sequence). Trimming shortened V by 4 bases and J by 0 bases, and 12 bases separated the two germline ends. The CDR3 sequence is CASSSTAYATNEKLFF. In nucleotides, the CDR3 is TGTGCCAGCAGCTCGACAGCTTATGCAACTAATGAAAAACTGTTTTTT.

This chain connects TRBV6-5 to TRBJ2-7; 7 bases match TRBD1. Trimming cost V 0 bases and J 0 bases; bases outside gene matches: 5. CDR1 is MNHEY and CDR2 is SVGAGI in the germline V gene. This CDR3 has 16 residues. The CDR3 DNA sequence: TGTGCCAGCAGTTACTCCCGGACAGGATACTCCTACGAGCAGTACTTC. This translates into CASSYSRTGYSYEQYF.

This clone is a singleton in its sample. The rearrangement links TRBV4-1 to TRBJ2-5; the match to TRBD2 covers 8 bases. This CDR3 has 15 residues. Per the germline V gene, CDR1 is MGHRA and CDR2 is YSYEKL. V shed 4 bases and J 7 bases; nucleotides not matched to a gene: 11. Here the CDR3 DNA reads TGCGCCAGCAGCCCCGGGACTAGAGGTTTCGGGACCCAGTACTTC. Translation gives CASSPGTRGFGTQYF.

The chain is built from TRBV14 and TRBJ2-7, with D unresolved. The length of the CDR3 is 14 residues. Germline CDR1 is SGHDN and CDR2 is FVKESK. The V gene lost 0 bases and the J gene lost 4 bases, with 10 bases spanning the gap. CDR3: CASSQDVRLYEQYF. In DNA form, the CDR3 reads TGTGCCAGCAGCCAAGACGTCCGCCTGTACGAGCAGTACTTC.